This T cell receptor beta chain was sequenced for a study of blood T cells in healthy people across ages. General observations from the study: It was not possible, with unsorted PBMCs, to conclusively compare naive and antigen-experienced cells.

Comment on this clonotype: Its antigen is currently unknown.

PCR was performed a second time for 7 to 11 cycles using a sample-barcoded 5' primer and a J-beta primer mix. TCRdb passed the 5' RACE reads through MiXCR, listing each CDR3 protein once. The sample gives approximately 760,000 distinct CDR3 sequences, around 25% of which show up once; just under 9.5% is in the top ten. The germline V gene encodes CDR1 SGHVS and CDR2 FNYEAQ. The CDR3 runs 15 residues. This sample was also put to use in a study of T cells of mothers and their children. From that study: No clone of persistent microchimeric T cells was detected.

The V call is TRBV7-6, the J call TRBJ2-1; 12 bases map to TRBD2. The DNA end is a closer match to TRBJ2-7, so the J assignment may be wrong. This TCR derives from a boy younger than 18 in good health. Sequencing was performed on blood. CDR3 nucleotide sequence: TGTGCCAGCAGCCGAGGACTAGCGGGAAGTTACGAGCAGTACTTC. Protein product: CASSRGLAGSYEQYF.